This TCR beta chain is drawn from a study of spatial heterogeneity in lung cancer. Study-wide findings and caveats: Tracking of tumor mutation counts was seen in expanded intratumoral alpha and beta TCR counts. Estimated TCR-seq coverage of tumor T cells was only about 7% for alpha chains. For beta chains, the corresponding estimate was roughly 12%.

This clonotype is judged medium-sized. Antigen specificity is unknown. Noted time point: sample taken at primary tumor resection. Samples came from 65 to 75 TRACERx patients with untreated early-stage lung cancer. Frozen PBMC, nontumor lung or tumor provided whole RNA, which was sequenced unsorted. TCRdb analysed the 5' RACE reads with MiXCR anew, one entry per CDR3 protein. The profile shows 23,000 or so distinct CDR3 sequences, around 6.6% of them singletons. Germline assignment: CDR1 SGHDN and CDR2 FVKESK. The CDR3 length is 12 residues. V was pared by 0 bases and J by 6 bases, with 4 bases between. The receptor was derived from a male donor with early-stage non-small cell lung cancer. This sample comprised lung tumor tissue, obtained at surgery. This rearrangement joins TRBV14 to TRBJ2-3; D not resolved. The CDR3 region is CASSQDWDTQYF. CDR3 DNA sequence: TGTGCCAGCAGCCAAGATTGGGATACGCAGTATTTT.